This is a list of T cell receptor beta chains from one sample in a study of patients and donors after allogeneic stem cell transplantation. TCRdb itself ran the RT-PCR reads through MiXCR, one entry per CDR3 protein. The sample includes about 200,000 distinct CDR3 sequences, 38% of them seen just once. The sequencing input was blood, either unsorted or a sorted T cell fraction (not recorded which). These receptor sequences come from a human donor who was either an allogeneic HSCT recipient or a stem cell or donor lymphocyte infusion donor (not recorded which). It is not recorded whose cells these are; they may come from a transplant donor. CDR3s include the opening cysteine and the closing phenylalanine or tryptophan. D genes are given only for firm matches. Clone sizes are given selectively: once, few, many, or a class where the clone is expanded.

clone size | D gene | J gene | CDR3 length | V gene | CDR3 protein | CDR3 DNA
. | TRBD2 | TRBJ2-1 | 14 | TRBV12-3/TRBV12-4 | CASNVAGGGGEQFF | TGTGCCAGCAACGTGGCCGGGGGGGGAGGAGAGCAGTTCTTC
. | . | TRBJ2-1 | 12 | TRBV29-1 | CSVLDFHNEQFF | TGCAGCGTACTTGACTTTCATAATGAGCAGTTCTTC
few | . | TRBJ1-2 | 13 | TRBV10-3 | CAISESGSYGYTF | TGTGCCATCAGTGAGTCAGGCAGTTATGGCTACACCTTC
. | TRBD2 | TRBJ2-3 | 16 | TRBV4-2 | CASSQAPSGGTDTQYF | TGTGCCAGCAGCCAAGCCCCTAGCGGGGGCACAGATACGCAGTATTTT
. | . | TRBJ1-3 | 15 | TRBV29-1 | CSVGEDRNSGNTIYF | TGCAGCGTTGGAGAGGACCGAAACTCTGGAAACACCATATATTTT
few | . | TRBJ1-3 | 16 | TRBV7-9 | CASSPGRVSSGNTIYF | TGTGCCAGCAGCCCAGGACGGGTCAGCTCTGGAAACACCATATATTTT
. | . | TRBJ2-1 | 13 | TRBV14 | CASSQGWYNEQFF | TGTGCCAGCAGCCAAGGATGGTACAATGAGCAGTTCTTC
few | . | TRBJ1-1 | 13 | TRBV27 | CASSREVSSEAFF | TGTGCCAGCAGCCGGGAAGTAAGTTCTGAAGCTTTCTTT
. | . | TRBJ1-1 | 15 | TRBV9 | CASSATTGQAGGAFF | TGTGCCAGCAGCGCAACTACGGGCCAAGCTGGGGGAGCTTTCTTT
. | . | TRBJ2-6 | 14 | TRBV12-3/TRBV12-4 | CASSWGAGANVLTF | TGTGCCAGCAGTTGGGGAGCTGGGGCCAACGTCCTGACTTTC
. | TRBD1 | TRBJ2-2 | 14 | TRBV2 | CASSAGTGTGELFF | TGTGCCAGCAGTGCAGGGACAGGAACTGGGGAGCTGTTTTTT
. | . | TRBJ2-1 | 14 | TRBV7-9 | CASSLYAGYNEQFF | TGTGCCAGCAGCTTATACGCCGGATACAATGAGCAGTTCTTC
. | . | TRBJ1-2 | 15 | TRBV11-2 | CASSFVGASIYGYTF | TGTGCCAGCAGCTTTGTCGGGGCGTCAATCTATGGCTACACCTTC
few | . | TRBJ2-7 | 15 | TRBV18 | CASSPSAQGGYEQYF | TGTGCCAGCTCACCTTCCGCCCAGGGGGGGTACGAGCAGTACTTC
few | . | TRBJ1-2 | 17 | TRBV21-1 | CASSPRTAKTGGYGYTF | TGTGCCAGCAGCCCTCGGACAGCGAAGACCGGAGGCTATGGCTACACCTTC
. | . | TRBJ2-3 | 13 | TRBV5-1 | CASSLLLTDTQYF | TGCGCCAGCAGCTTGTTACTGACAGATACGCAGTATTTT
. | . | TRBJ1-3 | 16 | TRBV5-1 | CASSFTSLRSGNTIYF | TGCGCCAGCAGCTTTACTAGCCTACGCTCTGGAAACACCATATATTTT
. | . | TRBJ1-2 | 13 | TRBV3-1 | CASSQVNVQSYTF | TGTGCCAGCAGCCAAGTCAATGTGCAGAGTTACACCTTC
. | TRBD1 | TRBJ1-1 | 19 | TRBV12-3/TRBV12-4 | CASISLRQGVPFMNTEAFF | TGTGCCAGCATTTCACTCAGACAGGGGGTCCCTTTTATGAACACTGAAGCTTTCTTT
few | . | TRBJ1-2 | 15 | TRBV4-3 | CASSQDLGGPYGYTF | TGCGCCAGCAGCCAAGATCTCGGGGGACCCTATGGCTACACCTTC
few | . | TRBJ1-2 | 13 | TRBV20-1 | CSAPGDRNYGYTF | TGCAGTGCTCCAGGGGATAGAAACTATGGCTACACCTTC
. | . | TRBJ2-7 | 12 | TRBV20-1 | CSAYSGSYEQYF | TGCAGTGCCTATTCCGGTTCCTACGAGCAGTACTTC
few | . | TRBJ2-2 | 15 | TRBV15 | CATSRGGEGTGELFF | TGTGCCACCAGCAGAGGAGGGGAAGGAACCGGGGAGCTGTTTTTT
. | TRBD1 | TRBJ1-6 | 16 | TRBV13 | CASSPTVQGSNSPLHF | TGTGCCAGCAGCCCTACCGTACAGGGGTCTAATTCACCCCTCCACTTT
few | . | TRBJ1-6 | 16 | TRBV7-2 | CASSLEVLSYNSPLHF | TGTGCCAGCAGCTTAGAGGTACTCTCCTATAATTCACCCCTCCACTTT